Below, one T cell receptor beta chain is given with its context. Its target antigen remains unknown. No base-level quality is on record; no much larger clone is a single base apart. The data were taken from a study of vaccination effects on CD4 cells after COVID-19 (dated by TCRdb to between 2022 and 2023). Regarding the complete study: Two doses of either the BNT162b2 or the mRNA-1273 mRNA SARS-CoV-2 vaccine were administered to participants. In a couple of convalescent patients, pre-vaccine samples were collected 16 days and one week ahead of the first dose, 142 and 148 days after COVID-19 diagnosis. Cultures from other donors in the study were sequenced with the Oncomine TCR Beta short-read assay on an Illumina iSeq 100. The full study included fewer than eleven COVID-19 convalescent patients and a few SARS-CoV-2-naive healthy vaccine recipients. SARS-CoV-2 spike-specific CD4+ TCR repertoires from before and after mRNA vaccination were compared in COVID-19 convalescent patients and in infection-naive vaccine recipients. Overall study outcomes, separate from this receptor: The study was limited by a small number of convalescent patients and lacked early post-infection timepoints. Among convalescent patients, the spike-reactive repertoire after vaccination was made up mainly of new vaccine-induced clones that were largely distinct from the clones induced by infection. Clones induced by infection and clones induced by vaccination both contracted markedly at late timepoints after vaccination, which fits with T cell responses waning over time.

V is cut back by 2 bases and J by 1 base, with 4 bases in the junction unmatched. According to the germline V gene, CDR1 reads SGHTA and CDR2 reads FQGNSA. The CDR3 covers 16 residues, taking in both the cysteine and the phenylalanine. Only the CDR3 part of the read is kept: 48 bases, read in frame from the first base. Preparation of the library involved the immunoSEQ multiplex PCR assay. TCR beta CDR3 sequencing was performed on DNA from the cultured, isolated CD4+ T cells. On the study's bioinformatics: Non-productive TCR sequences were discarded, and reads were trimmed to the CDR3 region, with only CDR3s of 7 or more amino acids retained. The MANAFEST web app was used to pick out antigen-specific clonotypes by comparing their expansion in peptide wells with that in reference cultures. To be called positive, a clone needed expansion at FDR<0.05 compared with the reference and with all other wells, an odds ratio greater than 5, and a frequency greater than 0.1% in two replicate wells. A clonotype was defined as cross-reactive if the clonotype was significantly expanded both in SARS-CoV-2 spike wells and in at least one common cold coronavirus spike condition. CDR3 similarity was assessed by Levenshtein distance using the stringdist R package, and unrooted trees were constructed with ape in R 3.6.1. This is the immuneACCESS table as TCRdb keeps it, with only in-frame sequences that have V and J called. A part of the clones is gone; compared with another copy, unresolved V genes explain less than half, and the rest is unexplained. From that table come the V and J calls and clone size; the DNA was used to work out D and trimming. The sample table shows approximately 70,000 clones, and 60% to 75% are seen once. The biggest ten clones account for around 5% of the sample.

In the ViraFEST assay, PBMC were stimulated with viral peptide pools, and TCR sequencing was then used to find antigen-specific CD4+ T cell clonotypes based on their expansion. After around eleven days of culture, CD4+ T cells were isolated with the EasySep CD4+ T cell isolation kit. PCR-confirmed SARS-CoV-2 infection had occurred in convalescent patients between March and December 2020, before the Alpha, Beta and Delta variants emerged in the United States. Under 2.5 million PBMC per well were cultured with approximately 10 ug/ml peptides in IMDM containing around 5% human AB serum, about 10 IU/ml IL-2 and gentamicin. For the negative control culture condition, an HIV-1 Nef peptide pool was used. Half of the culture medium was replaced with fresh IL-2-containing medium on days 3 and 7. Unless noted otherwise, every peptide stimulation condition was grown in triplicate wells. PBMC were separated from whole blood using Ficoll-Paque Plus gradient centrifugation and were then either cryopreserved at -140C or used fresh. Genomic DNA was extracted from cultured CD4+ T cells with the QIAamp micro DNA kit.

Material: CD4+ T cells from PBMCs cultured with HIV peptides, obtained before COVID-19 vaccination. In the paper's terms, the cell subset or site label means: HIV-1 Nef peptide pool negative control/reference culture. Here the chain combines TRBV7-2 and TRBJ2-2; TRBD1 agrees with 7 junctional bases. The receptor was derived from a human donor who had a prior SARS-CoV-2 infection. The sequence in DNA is TGTGCCAGCAGCTTACACAGGACAGGGAACACCGGGGAGCTGTTTTTT. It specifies CASSLHRTGNTGELFF.